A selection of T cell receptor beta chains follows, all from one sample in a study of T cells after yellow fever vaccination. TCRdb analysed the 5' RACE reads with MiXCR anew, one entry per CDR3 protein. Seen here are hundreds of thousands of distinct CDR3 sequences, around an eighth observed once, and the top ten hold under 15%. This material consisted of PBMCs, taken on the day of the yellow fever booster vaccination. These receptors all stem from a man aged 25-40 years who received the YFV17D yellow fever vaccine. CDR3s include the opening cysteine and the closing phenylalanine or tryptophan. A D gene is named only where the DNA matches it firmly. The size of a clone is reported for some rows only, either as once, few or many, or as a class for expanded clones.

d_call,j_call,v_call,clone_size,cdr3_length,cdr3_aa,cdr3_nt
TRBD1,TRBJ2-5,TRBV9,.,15,CASSVQGALEETQYF,TGTGCCAGCAGCGTACAGGGGGCTCTGGAGGAGACCCAGTACTTC
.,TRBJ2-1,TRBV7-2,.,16,CASSLGFTSPYNEQFF,TGTGCCAGCAGCTTAGGGTTTACTAGCCCATACAATGAGCAGTTCTTC
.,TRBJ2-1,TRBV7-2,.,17,CASSQDMGPHMYNEQFF,TGTGCCAGCAGCCAAGACATGGGTCCCCATATGTACAATGAGCAGTTCTTC
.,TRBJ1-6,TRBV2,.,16,CASRVQTSSYNSPLHF,TGTGCCAGCAGGGTGCAGACGAGCTCCTATAATTCACCCCTCCACTTT
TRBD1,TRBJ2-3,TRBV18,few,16,CASSPPTGPSTDTQYF,TGTGCCAGCTCACCACCGACAGGGCCTAGCACAGATACGCAGTATTTT
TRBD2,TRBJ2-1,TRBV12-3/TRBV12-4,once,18,CASSFPTVRTSGRNEQFF,TGTGCCAGCAGTTTTCCGACAGTGAGGACTAGCGGGAGGAATGAGCAGTTCTTC
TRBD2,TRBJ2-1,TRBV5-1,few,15,CASSLPSGSYNEQFF,TGCGCCAGCAGCTTGCCTAGCGGGAGCTACAATGAGCAGTTCTTC
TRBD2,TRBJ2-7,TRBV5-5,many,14,CASSFGTSGYEQYF,TGTGCCAGCAGCTTCGGGACTAGCGGCTACGAGCAGTACTTC
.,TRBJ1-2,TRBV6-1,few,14,CASSRGLQAYGYTF,TGTGCCAGCAGTCGAGGCCTTCAGGCCTATGGCTACACCTTC
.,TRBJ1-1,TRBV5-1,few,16,CASSPPRAGSLTEAFF,TGCGCCAGCAGCCCCCCCCGGGCAGGGAGCCTCACTGAAGCTTTCTTT
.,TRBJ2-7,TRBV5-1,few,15,CASSNGPGTLYEQYF,TGCGCCAGCAGCAACGGTCCCGGGACCCTCTACGAGCAGTACTTC
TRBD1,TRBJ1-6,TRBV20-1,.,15,CSASPTGANNSPLHF,TGCAGTGCTAGCCCGACAGGGGCGAATAATTCACCCCTCCACTTT
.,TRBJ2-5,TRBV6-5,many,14,CASSYRGVQETQYF,TGTGCCAGCAGTTACAGGGGGGTCCAAGAGACCCAGTACTTC
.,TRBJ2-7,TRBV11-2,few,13,CAGQETDHYEQYF,TGTGCCGGCCAAGAAACCGATCACTACGAGCAGTACTTC
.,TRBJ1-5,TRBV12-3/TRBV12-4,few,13,CASSLRGFQPQHF,TGTGCCAGCAGTTTAAGGGGTTTTCAGCCCCAGCATTTT
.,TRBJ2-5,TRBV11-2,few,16,CASSWPERDSQETQYF,TGTGCCAGCAGCTGGCCCGAGCGGGACAGTCAAGAGACCCAGTACTTC
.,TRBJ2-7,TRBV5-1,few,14,CASSFIQGTSEQYF,TGCGCCAGCAGTTTCATACAGGGAACATCCGAGCAGTACTTC
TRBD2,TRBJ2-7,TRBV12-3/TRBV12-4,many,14,CASSLAGGPGEQYF,TGTGCCAGCAGCTTAGCGGGAGGGCCCGGCGAGCAGTACTTC
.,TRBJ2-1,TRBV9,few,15,CASSSQGQGLNEQFF,TGTGCCAGCAGCTCTCAAGGGCAGGGATTGAATGAGCAGTTCTTC
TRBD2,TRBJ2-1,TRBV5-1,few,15,CASSLRRTSSNEQFF,TGCGCCAGCAGCCTCCGAAGGACTAGCAGTAATGAGCAGTTCTTC
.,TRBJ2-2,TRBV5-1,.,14,CASSLASSTGELFF,TGTGCCAGCAGTTTAGCGTCTAGCACCGGGGAGCTGTTTTTT
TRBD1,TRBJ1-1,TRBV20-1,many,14,CSAREGTVNTEAFF,TGCAGTGCTAGAGAAGGGACAGTGAACACTGAAGCTTTCTTT
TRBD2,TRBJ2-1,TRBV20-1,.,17,CSARGSQKRESYNEQFF,TGCAGTGCTAGAGGCTCTCAGAAGCGGGAGAGTTACAATGAGCAGTTCTTC
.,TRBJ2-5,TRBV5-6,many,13,CASSFPGTETQYF,TGTGCCAGCAGCTTCCCAGGGACAGAGACCCAGTACTTC
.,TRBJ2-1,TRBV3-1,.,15,CASKNQGSGFNEQFF,TGTGCCAGCAAAAACCAGGGTAGTGGGTTCAATGAGCAGTTCTTC
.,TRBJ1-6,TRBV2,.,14,CASKNLVGNSPLHF,TGTGCCAGCAAAAACCTCGTCGGTAATTCACCCCTCCACTTT
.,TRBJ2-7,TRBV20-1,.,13,CSASNLVGNEQYF,TGCAGTGCTAGTAACTTGGTGGGTAACGAGCAGTACTTC
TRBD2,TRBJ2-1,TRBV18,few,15,CASSPPTSHTNEQFF,TGTGCCAGCTCACCCCCGACTAGCCATACGAATGAGCAGTTCTTC
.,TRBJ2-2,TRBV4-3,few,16,CASSQDSPGFIGELFF,TGCGCCAGCAGCCAAGATTCTCCAGGGTTCATCGGGGAGCTGTTTTTT
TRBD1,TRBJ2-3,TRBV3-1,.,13,CASSRQGEDTQYF,TGTGCCAGCAGCCGACAGGGCGAAGATACGCAGTATTTT
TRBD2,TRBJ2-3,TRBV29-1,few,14,CSAGLRGSSDTQYF,TGCAGCGCCGGTCTACGCGGGAGTAGCGATACGCAGTATTTT
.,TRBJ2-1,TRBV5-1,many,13,CASSLVANNEQFF,TGCGCCAGCAGCTTAGTAGCGAACAATGAGCAGTTCTTC
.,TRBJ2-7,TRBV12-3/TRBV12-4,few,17,CASSFLTEGPEPYEQYF,TGTGCCAGCAGTTTCCTCACGGAGGGGCCCGAGCCCTACGAGCAGTACTTC
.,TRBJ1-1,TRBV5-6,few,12,CASSLGGIEAFF,TGTGCCAGCAGCTTGGGGGGAATTGAAGCTTTCTTT
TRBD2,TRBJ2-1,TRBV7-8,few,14,CASRLGLAGVEQFF,TGTGCCAGCAGGTTGGGACTAGCGGGAGTTGAGCAGTTCTTC
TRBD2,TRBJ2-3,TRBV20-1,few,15,CSARGREELTDTQYF,TGCAGTGCTAGAGGGCGGGAGGAACTCACAGATACGCAGTATTTT
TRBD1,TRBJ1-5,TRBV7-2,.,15,CASSLKGASNQPQHF,TGTGCCAGCAGCTTAAAGGGGGCGAGCAATCAGCCCCAGCATTTT
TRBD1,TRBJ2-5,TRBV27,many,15,CASRGDRGTSETQYF,TGTGCCAGCAGGGGGGACAGGGGCACTTCGGAGACCCAGTACTTC
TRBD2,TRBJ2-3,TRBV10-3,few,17,CAISAGLAQRSTDTQYF,TGTGCCATCAGTGCGGGACTAGCTCAACGAAGCACAGATACGCAGTATTTT
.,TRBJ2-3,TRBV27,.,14,CASATEGRSDTQYF,TGTGCCAGCGCCACAGAAGGTCGTTCAGATACGCAGTATTTT
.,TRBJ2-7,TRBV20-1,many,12,CSAQAGAYEQYF,TGCAGTGCCCAAGCTGGGGCCTACGAGCAGTACTTC
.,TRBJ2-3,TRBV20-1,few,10,CSAYTDTQYF,TGCAGTGCTTACACAGATACGCAGTATTTT
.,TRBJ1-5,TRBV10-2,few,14,CASSVGAENQPQHF,TGCGCCAGCAGTGTTGGGGCGGAAAATCAGCCCCAGCATTTT
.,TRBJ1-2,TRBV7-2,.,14,CASSLTAGDYGYTF,TGTGCCAGCAGCTTAACGGCTGGGGACTATGGCTACACCTTC
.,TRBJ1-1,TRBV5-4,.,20,CASSLFVLLGALSGNTEAFF,TGTGCCAGCAGCTTGTTTGTTTTATTGGGTGCCCTTTCTGGGAACACTGAAGCTTTCTTT
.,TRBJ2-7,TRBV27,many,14,CASKRDPNSYEQYF,TGTGCCAGCAAAAGGGATCCCAACTCCTACGAGCAGTACTTC
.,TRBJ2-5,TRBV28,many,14,CASRIGSDQETQYF,TGTGCCAGCAGGATCGGGAGCGACCAAGAGACCCAGTACTTC
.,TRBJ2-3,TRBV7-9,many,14,CASSWDLFTDTQYF,TGTGCCAGCAGCTGGGACTTGTTCACAGATACGCAGTATTTT
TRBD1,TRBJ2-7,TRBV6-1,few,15,CASSRQGEWAYEQYF,TGTGCCAGCAGTCGACAGGGAGAGTGGGCCTACGAGCAGTACTTC
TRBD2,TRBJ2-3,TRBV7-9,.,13,CATGDYNTDTQYF,TGTGCCACCGGGGACTATAACACAGATACGCAGTATTTT
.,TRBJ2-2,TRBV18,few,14,CASSPTQFTGELFF,TGTGCCAGCTCACCAACTCAGTTCACCGGGGAGCTGTTTTTT
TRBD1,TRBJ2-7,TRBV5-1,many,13,CASKEGQGGEQYF,TGCGCCAGCAAAGAGGGACAGGGTGGCGAGCAGTACTTC
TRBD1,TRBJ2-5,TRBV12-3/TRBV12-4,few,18,CACSTRIIGTGGMETQYF,TGTGCCTGCAGTACCCGGATAATCGGGACAGGGGGAATGGAGACCCAGTACTTC
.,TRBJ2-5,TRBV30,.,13,CACSKGMRETQYF,TGTGCCTGCTCAAAGGGGATGCGGGAGACCCAGTACTTC
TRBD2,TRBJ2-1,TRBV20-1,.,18,CSAEPRLRTSGYYNEQFF,TGCAGTGCTGAACCCCGATTGAGAACTAGCGGATATTACAATGAGCAGTTCTTC
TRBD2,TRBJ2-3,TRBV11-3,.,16,CASSPRTSGKPDTQYF,TGTGCCAGCAGCCCCCGCACTAGCGGGAAGCCAGATACGCAGTATTTT
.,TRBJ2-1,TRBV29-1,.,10,CSAAEGEQFF,TGCAGCGCCGCCGAGGGTGAGCAGTTCTTC